Shown below are 24 T cell receptor beta chains from a single sample sequenced in a study of shared clonotypes between healthy human individuals. The naive CD8 population came from CD45RO-negative cells selected for CCR7, without terminally differentiated effector memory CD45RA+ cells. The repertoire was sequenced with immunoSEQ multiplex PCR; TCRdb's copy has only in-frame clones and lacks some. This table holds 800,000 to 950,000 clones, 96% found once. Source material: naive CD8+ T cells sorted from blood. The origin of the receptors is a man younger than 45 in good health.

The V gene is TRBV6-5, the J gene TRBJ2-7; TRBD1 agrees at 11 bases. V trimming: 2 bases; J trimming: 4 bases; junction bases outside the gene matches: 4. Per germline, CDR1 MNHEY and CDR2 SVGAGI. The CDR3 spans 15 residues. The CDR3 region is CASSYTRDRGYEQYF. Here the CDR3 DNA reads TGTGCCAGCAGTTACACGCGGGACAGGGGGTACGAGCAGTACTTC.

The chain is built from TRBV9 and TRBJ2-2, with a possible D match to TRBD2 (7 bases). Trimming stripped 2 bases from V and 2 bases from J, with 16 bases between. The CDR3 runs 17 residues. Germline V gene data show CDR1 as SGDLS and CDR2 as YYNGEE. CDR3 nucleotide sequence: TGTGCCAGCAGCGTCGGGGGGCACGGGAGAAACACCGGGGAGCTGTTTTTT. Protein sequence: CASSVGGHGRNTGELFF.

The genes are TRBV11-2 and TRBJ2-7, with D tentatively TRBD1 (6 bases). Trimming removed 5 bases at V and 5 bases at J, with 13 bases between. The CDR3 has 13 amino acids. Germline V CDR1 and CDR2: SGHAT, FQNNGV. The CDR3 here is CASSVARGNEQYF. The CDR3 nucleotides are TGTGCCAGCAGCGTAGCCAGGGGAAACGAGCAGTACTTC.

V is TRBV9 and J is TRBJ2-1; 7 nucleotides line up with TRBD2. CDR1 is SGDLS, CDR2 YYNGEE, per germline. J was trimmed by 8 bases and V by 0 bases; bases with no gene match: 5. The CDR3 contains 14 residues. For the CDR3, the DNA is TGTGCCAGCAGCGTAGAGACTAGCCGCGATGAGCAGTTCTTC. It specifies CASSVETSRDEQFF.

The chain recombines TRBV27 with TRBJ2-1; D unclear. Trimming took 4 bases from V and 6 from J, leaving 10 bases between them. The CDR3 is made up of 13 amino acids. CDR1 MNHEY and CDR2 SMNVEV come from the germline V gene (reference sequence). For the CDR3, the DNA is TGTGCCAGCAGTTACGCAGCTCCCAATGAGCAGTTCTTC. It encodes CASSYAAPNEQFF.

This chain connects TRBV14 to TRBJ2-1; 8 nucleotides match TRBD2. The ends lost 5 bases at V and 8 bases at J; junction bases unmatched: 17. Germline V CDR1 and CDR2: SGHDN, FVKESK. This CDR3 comprises 17 residues. CDR3 in DNA: TGTGCCAGCAGCTTAACTGTCCGGGAGGGCCAAGTTGATGAGCAGTTCTTC. Its translation: CASSLTVREGQVDEQFF.

CDR3: CASSFRDLSNEQFF. The CDR3 DNA reads TGTGCCAGCAGTTTCCGGGACTTATCCAATGAGCAGTTCTTC. The chain links TRBV6-5 to TRBJ2-1, with D maybe TRBD2 (6 bases). V shed 4 bases and J shed 6 bases, with 13 bases lying between them. There are 14 residues in the CDR3. Germline V lookup: CDR1 MNHEY, CDR2 SVGAGI.

The chain employs TRBV10-3 and TRBJ2-7, with 13 positions matching TRBD2. V shed 2 bases, J shed 2 bases, and the junction held 0 bases outside the gene matches. CDR3 length equals 15 residues. In germline, CDR1 is ENHRY, CDR2 SYGVKD. Here the CDR3 reads CAISETSGRAYEQYF. CDR3 coding DNA: TGTGCCATCAGTGAGACTAGCGGGAGGGCCTACGAGCAGTACTTC.

V and J are TRBV9 and TRBJ2-5; D is perhaps TRBD2 (6 bases). V gave up 0 bases and J gave up 2 bases, with 14 bases separating them. The CDR3 is 16 amino acids. Germline assignment: CDR1 SGDLS and CDR2 YYNGEE. Written as DNA, the CDR3 is TGTGCCAGCAGCGTAGTCGGGTCGGCGGGACAAGAGACCCAGTACTTC. Protein sequence: CASSVVGSAGQETQYF.

About this clone itself: At the DNA level, this CDR3 is encoded by other sequences in the same sample as well. V is TRBV2 and J is TRBJ2-7; possibly TRBD2 for D (6 bases). The CDR3 runs 11 residues. The germline gives CDR1 SNHLY, CDR2 FYNNEI. With 7 bases removed from V and 4 bases from J, the gap between germline ends came to 8 bases. The CDR3 sequence: CASTGTYEQYF. CDR3 in DNA: TGTGCCAGCACCGGGACTTACGAGCAGTACTTC.

In nucleotides, the CDR3 is TGCAGCGTTGAAGAAAGGGGTAGCGGAGCCCAAGAGACCCAGTACTTC. The encoded protein is CSVEERGSGAQETQYF. The V and J genes are TRBV29-1 and TRBJ2-5, with D possibly matching TRBD2 (6 bases). The V and J ends lost 0 bases and 1 base respectively, with 15 bases between them. Germline CDR1 reads SQVTM; CDR2 reads ANQGSEA. There are 16 residues in the CDR3.

The chain combines TRBV5-4 with TRBJ1-5; D may be TRBD1 (5 bases). V gave up 4 bases and J gave up 7 bases, with 9 bases separating them. The germline V gene has CDR1 SGHNT and CDR2 YYREEE (reference sequence). This CDR3 is 12 amino acids long. The CDR3 nucleotides read TGTGCCAGCAGCGAGCAGGGCCAGCCCCAGCATTTT. As protein: CASSEQGQPQHF.

As to this clone: Other DNA sequences of this sample code for an identical CDR3. V is TRBV10-1 and J is TRBJ2-7; D unresolved. Trimming stripped 5 bases from V and 0 bases from J, with 8 bases between. CDR1 and CDR2 from the germline V gene are WNHNN and SYGVQD (reference sequence). The CDR3 is 13 amino acids. In nucleotides, the CDR3 is TGCGCCAGCAGTCCGGGTCCCTCCTACGAGCAGTACTTC. Translated, it gives CASSPGPSYEQYF.

In regard to this clone: The same CDR3 arises from other DNA sequences in this sample as well. The chain has TRBV7-8 and TRBJ2-7; a weak D match, TRBD1 (5 bases). Trimming cost V 4 bases and J 7 bases, with 20 bases left between them. The CDR3 contains 15 residues. Germline CDR1 and CDR2: SGHVS and FQNEAQ. The CDR3 DNA reads as TGTGCCAGCAGCTCCCCCCACAGAGACAGCTATGAGCAGTACTTC. Translated: CASSSPHRDSYEQYF. The variable domain in full, completed from reference TRBV7-8 and TRBJ2-7, reads GAGVSQSPRYKVAKRGQDVALRCDPISGHVSLFWYQQALGQGPEFLTYFQNEAQLDKSGLPSDRFFAERPEGSVSTLKIQRTQQEDSAVYLCASSSPHRDSYEQYFGPGTRLTVT.

A note on this clone: Different DNA sequences within this sample yield the same CDR3. The J gene is TRBJ2-7, the V gene TRBV29-1; no firm D call. This CDR3 is 13 amino acids long. V lost 2 bases to trimming and J lost 0 bases, with 8 bases between them. CDR1 and CDR2 (germline): SQVTM, ANQGSEA. The CDR3 spells CSVETGNSYEQYF. CDR3 DNA: TGCAGCGTTGAAACGGGCAACTCCTACGAGCAGTACTTC.

This clone has only one observation. V gene TRBV6-5 combines with J gene TRBJ2-1, with unresolved D. Looked up from germline, CDR1 is MNHEY and CDR2 is SVGAGI. The CDR3 contains 14 residues. The V gene lost 0 bases and the J gene lost 7 bases, with 10 bases spanning the gap. CDR3 bases: TGTGCCAGCAGTTACTCGTCGTACAAAAATGAGCAGTTCTTC. This encodes CASSYSSYKNEQFF.

The genes are TRBV27 and TRBJ2-7; 7 nucleotides align to TRBD1. The CDR3 extends over 15 amino acids. Germline trimming cut 7 bases from V and 0 bases from J; bases unmatched to any gene: 9. Germline V CDR1 and CDR2: MNHEY, SMNVEV (reference sequence). The CDR3 region is CASTPLGQSSYEQYF. In DNA, the CDR3 is TGTGCCAGCACCCCATTGGGACAGAGCTCCTACGAGCAGTACTTC.

This clone was counted a single time. The rearrangement links TRBV7-8 to TRBJ1-5, with a tentative D call TRBD1 (6 bases). V was shortened by 5 bases and J by 3 bases, with 14 bases between the two germline ends. The length of the CDR3 is 15 residues. Germline V CDR1 and CDR2: SGHVS, FQNEAQ. The CDR3 is CASSLGAGVNQPQHF. In DNA form, the CDR3 reads TGTGCCAGCAGCCTGGGGGCAGGGGTCAATCAGCCCCAGCATTTT.

V usage is TRBV7-9 and J usage is TRBJ2-7, with TRBD1 matching 8 bases. V gave up 4 bases and J gave up 0 bases; unmatched junction bases: 5. Germline CDR1 SEHNR, CDR2 FQNEAQ (reference sequence). The CDR3 sequence is 15 residues long. The CDR3 sequence is CASSSQGDASYEQYF. The CDR3 coding sequence is TGTGCCAGCAGCTCACAGGGGGATGCCTCCTACGAGCAGTACTTC.

Remarks on this clone: The same CDR3 is also encoded by other DNA sequences in this sample. The genes are TRBV28 and TRBJ2-1; 10 bases align to TRBD2. J lost 5 bases, V lost 6 bases, and 1 base had no gene match. CDR3 length: 13 amino acids. The V gene's germline CDR1 is MDHEN and CDR2 SYDVKM. The CDR3 DNA is TGTGCCAGCAGCCTAGCGGGAGACAATGAGCAGTTCTTC. It encodes CASSLAGDNEQFF.

This clone was observed many times. The V call is TRBV7-8, the J call TRBJ2-7, with 8 bases aligning to TRBD1. Per the germline V gene, CDR1 is SGHVS and CDR2 is FQNEAQ. The CDR3 contains 16 residues. J lost 0 bases, V lost 5 bases, and 9 bases had no gene match. The CDR3 spells CASSIYGTGGSYEQYF. DNA of the CDR3: TGTGCCAGCAGCATCTACGGGACAGGCGGCTCCTACGAGCAGTACTTC.

The CDR3, as DNA: TGTGCCAGCAGCTGCGGATTGAGCAATCAGCCCCAGCATTTT. Its protein product is CASSCGLSNQPQHF. The chain recombines TRBV5-4 with TRBJ1-5, with unresolved D. This CDR3 region has 14 residues. CDR1 and CDR2 (germline): SGHNT, YYREEE (reference sequence). The ends were cut back, 3 bases at V and 1 base at J, with 8 bases in the middle. The complete variable domain, with remaining parts taken from reference TRBV5-4 and TRBJ1-5, reads ETGVTQSPTHLIKTRGQQVTLRCSSQSGHNTVSWYQQALGQGPQFIFQYYREEENGRGNFPPRFSGLQFPNYSSELNVNALELDDSALYLCASSCGLSNQPQHFGDGTRLSIL.

The rearrangement links TRBV29-1 to TRBJ2-3; 12 bases map to TRBD1. This CDR3 is built from 17 residues. The trim removed 6 bases at V and 5 bases at J, leaving 15 bases unmatched. Germline-derived CDR1 and CDR2 are SQVTM and ANQGSEA. The CDR3: CSVRPATGQGAEDTQYF. The CDR3 bases are TGCAGCGTAAGGCCTGCTACGGGACAGGGGGCAGAAGATACGCAGTATTTT.

This sequence joins TRBV5-1 and TRBJ2-2, with 14 bases aligning to TRBD2. Germline trimming cut 4 bases from V and 7 bases from J; bases unmatched to any gene: 6. The CDR3 runs to 16 residues. Germline CDR1 reads SGHRS; CDR2 reads YFSETQ. CDR3 nucleotides: TGCGCCAGCAGCCTGGGACTAGCGGGAGCTGGCGGGGAGCTGTTTTTT. It codes for CASSLGLAGAGGELFF.